Below, 25 T cell receptor beta chains from the same sample are listed, as sequenced in a study of blood T cell repertoires in COVID-19. Clones were sequenced by immunoSEQ multiplex PCR, and TCRdb holds only the in-frame ones, with some missing. The top ten hold 8.5% to 10% of the sample, which has about 78,000 clones, under 85% seen once. Input material: peripheral blood. These receptors were taken from a human donor in a cohort sampled during active COVID-19.

The J gene is TRBJ1-5, the V gene TRBV7-9; 8 bases map to TRBD1. With 6 bases clipped from V and 5 bases from J, the junction kept 12 bases outside the gene matches. Germline CDR1 is SEHNR and CDR2 is FQNEAQ (reference sequence). This CDR3 has 16 amino acids. The CDR3: CASSPPGGTGYQPQHF. The CDR3 coding sequence is TGTGCCAGCAGTCCGCCCGGCGGGACAGGATATCAGCCCCAGCATTTT.

The V call is TRBV2, the J call TRBJ2-7; weak D call: TRBD2 (6 bases). The CDR3 runs to 14 residues. Trimming removed 2 bases from V and 5 bases from J, with 13 bases in between. CDR1 is SNHLY and CDR2 is FYNNEI in the germline V gene. CDR3 residues: CASSESHGGDEQYF. The CDR3 DNA is TGTGCCAGCAGTGAAAGCCACGGAGGGGACGAGCAGTACTTC.

The rearrangement links TRBV2 to TRBJ1-6, with D uncertain. V was shortened by 3 bases and J by 8 bases, with 11 bases between the two germline ends. The CDR3 totals 14 residues. Germline assignment: CDR1 SNHLY and CDR2 FYNNEI. CDR3 loop: CASSEAWGDSPLHF. CDR3 bases: TGTGCCAGCAGTGAGGCCTGGGGAGATTCACCCCTCCACTTT.

The chain combines TRBV4-1 with TRBJ1-1, with D possibly matching TRBD1 (5 bases). The CDR3 has 15 residues. V was cut by 0 bases and J by 5 bases, with 13 bases left in between. Germline loops: CDR1 MGHRA, CDR2 YSYEKL. In nucleotides, the CDR3 is TGCGCCAGCAGCCAAGATATGCATAGGGGAACTGAAGCTTTCTTT. It specifies CASSQDMHRGTEAFF.

The V gene is TRBV28, the J gene TRBJ1-1, with 12 bases matching TRBD1. Germline CDR1 and CDR2: MDHEN and SYDVKM. Germline trimming cut 3 bases from V and 2 bases from J; bases unmatched to any gene: 7. This CDR3 comprises 17 residues. The CDR3 sequence: CASSFFRDRGLNTEAFF. Here the CDR3 DNA reads TGTGCCAGCAGTTTTTTCCGGGACAGGGGGCTTAACACTGAAGCTTTCTTT.

In this sample, this clone turned up once. This sample also contains other DNA sequences that code for the same CDR3. The V and J genes are TRBV5-1 and TRBJ2-2; TRBD1 is a possible D gene (6 bases). Germline lookup yields CDR1 SGHRS and CDR2 YFSETQ. V was pared by 1 base and J by 1 base, with 8 bases between. The length of the CDR3 is 15 residues. The CDR3 bases are TGCGCCAGCAGCTTGAGGGGGATGAACACCGGGGAGCTGTTTTTT. Protein product: CASSLRGMNTGELFF.

J is TRBJ2-7 and V is TRBV6-5; weak D call: TRBD1 (5 bases). Per germline, CDR1 MNHEY and CDR2 SVGAGI. The CDR3 consists of 15 residues. The V end lost 5 bases, the J end lost 0 bases, and 14 bases lay between the germline ends. As DNA, the CDR3 is TGTGCCAGCAGTCCTGGTGGGGCCCTCTCCTACGAGCAGTACTTC. Protein product: CASSPGGALSYEQYF.

The rearrangement joins TRBV19 to TRBJ1-5; tentative D call: TRBD1 (5 bases). Deletions cut 5 bases from V and 9 bases from J, with 20 bases between. Looked up from germline, CDR1 is LNHDA and CDR2 is SQIVND (reference sequence). This CDR3 contains 15 residues. CDR3 nucleotide sequence: TGTGCCAGTAGTCCCACCCAGGGCCCCGGGAGGCCCCAGCATTTT. Translating it yields CASSPTQGPGRPQHF.

This chain connects TRBV19 to TRBJ2-7, with 10 positions matching TRBD1. J was trimmed by 6 bases and V by 4 bases; bases with no gene match: 9. From germline, CDR1 is LNHDA and CDR2 SQIVND (reference sequence). The CDR3 is made up of 15 amino acids. The CDR3 here is CASSTIGQGGSEQYF. CDR3 in DNA: TGTGCCAGTAGTACGATTGGACAGGGGGGATCCGAGCAGTACTTC.

Here the CDR3 reads CASRMGTAGAGELFF. The DNA of the CDR3 is TGTGCCAGCAGGATGGGGACGGCGGGGGCCGGGGAGCTGTTTTTT. The chain employs TRBV6-5 and TRBJ2-2; 7 nucleotides match TRBD2. J gave up 6 bases and V 6 bases, and 10 bases lay outside the gene matches. Germline-derived CDR1 and CDR2 are MNHEY and SVGAGI. CDR3 length: 15 amino acids.

This clone has a handful of counts. The rearrangement uses TRBV10-1 and TRBJ2-7; D perhaps matches TRBD1 (6 bases). Trimming pared 4 bases from V and 6 bases from J, leaving 13 bases between. CDR3 size: 13 residues. In germline, CDR1 is WNHNN, CDR2 SYGVQD (reference sequence). This CDR3 reads CASSVNRVGEQYF. The CDR3 DNA follows: TGCGCCAGCAGTGTGAACAGGGTCGGCGAGCAGTACTTC.

The J gene is TRBJ2-7, the V gene TRBV6-6; 9 bases are shared with TRBD1. CDR1 is MNHNY, CDR2 SVGAGI, per germline (reference sequence). The CDR3 spans 15 residues. J gave up 4 bases and V 4 bases, and 8 bases lay outside the gene matches. CDR3 DNA: TGTGCCAGCAGTTCCCGGACAGGGGCATATTACGAGCAGTACTTC. It codes for CASSSRTGAYYEQYF.

This clone was counted between two and nine times. This sequence joins TRBV5-1 and TRBJ2-2; D ambiguous. This CDR3 spans 15 amino acids. Germline-derived CDR1 and CDR2 are SGHRS and YFSETQ. V shed 4 bases and J shed 4 bases, with 14 bases lying between them. Here the CDR3 DNA reads TGCGCCAGCAGCCAGGATCCCAGTGGCACCGGGGAGCTGTTTTTT. Its protein is CASSQDPSGTGELFF.

This clone has only one observation. The chain uses TRBV7-7 and TRBJ1-1; D gene uncertain. V lost 1 base and J 2 bases, leaving 5 bases between the germline ends. The CDR3 is made up of 13 amino acids. Germline V CDR1 and CDR2: SSHAT, FNYEAQ (reference sequence). CDR3 sequence: CASSLGRNTEAFF. The CDR3 region has the DNA TGTGCCAGCAGCTTAGGCAGAAACACTGAAGCTTTCTTT.

The chain uses TRBV21-1 and TRBJ1-1; no DNA check was done on the table's D call, TRBD1. TRBV21-1 is marked as a pseudogene. CDR3 length: 15 amino acids. Here the CDR3 reads CASRRTGGENTEAFF. The CDR3 bases are TGTGCCAGCAGAAGGACAGGGGGGGAGAACACTGAAGCTTTCTTT.

The chain couples TRBV28 to TRBJ2-7, with D tentatively TRBD1 (6 bases). Germline-derived CDR1 and CDR2 are MDHEN and SYDVKM. Trimming shortened V by 5 bases and J by 0 bases, and 14 bases separated the two germline ends. The CDR3 contains 15 residues. CDR3 amino acids: CASSPLRGSSYEQYF. The CDR3 DNA reads TGTGCCAGCAGTCCCCTCAGGGGTAGCTCCTACGAGCAGTACTTC.

CDR3 bases: TGTGCCAGCAGCCAACTAGGTTTACTAAACTATGGCTACACCTTC. As protein: CASSQLGLLNYGYTF. V gene TRBV28 combines with J gene TRBJ1-2; the D is unclear. The CDR3 extends over 15 amino acids. Germline values: CDR1 MDHEN, CDR2 SYDVKM. V was clipped by 6 bases and J by 2 bases, with 16 bases between them.

This clone occurred a few times. The V call is TRBV5-4, the J call TRBJ2-5; TRBD2 agrees at 9 bases. The CDR3 is 16 amino acids. V was pared by 2 bases and J by 2 bases, with 7 bases of the junction left unmatched. Per germline, CDR1 SGHNT and CDR2 YYREEE (reference sequence). In DNA form, the CDR3 reads TGTGCCAGCAGCTTTAGTAGCGGGGGAGGTCAAGAGACCCAGTACTTC. Protein: CASSFSSGGGQETQYF.

This clone came up a few times. This chain joins TRBV5-5 and TRBJ2-7, with D unresolved. The CDR3 covers 16 residues. CDR1 is SGHKS and CDR2 is YYEKEE in the germline V gene (reference sequence). The germline V and J ends were trimmed by 0 bases and 3 bases, with 16 bases remaining between them. For the CDR3, the DNA is TGTGCCAGCAGCTTGGCGGTTGGGCCAGTTAGCTACGAGCAGTACTTC. Translating gives CASSLAVGPVSYEQYF.

The sample holds a few counts of this clone. The V call is TRBV20-1, the J call TRBJ2-3; D ambiguous. CDR1 is DFQATT and CDR2 is SNEGSKA in the germline V gene (reference sequence). The CDR3 runs 11 residues. Trimming stripped 4 bases from V and 12 bases from J, with 14 bases between. The chain's CDR3 is CSAKIAMNQYF. The CDR3, as DNA: TGCAGTGCTAAAATAGCCATGAATCAGTATTTT.

This chain connects TRBV7-2 to TRBJ2-7, with 8 bases fitting TRBD1. The CDR3 length is 15 residues. Germline V CDR1 and CDR2: SGHTA, FQGNSA. The V segment lost 5 bases and the J segment 3 bases; nucleotides outside the gene matches: 9. DNA for the CDR3: TGTGCCAGCAGCACTTGGACAGGGTCGGGCTACGAGCAGTACTTC. This sequence encodes CASSTWTGSGYEQYF.

V usage is TRBV4-3 and J usage is TRBJ2-7; TRBD2 matches at 10 bases. V dropped 5 bases and J dropped 2; count of bases not matched to a gene: 9. The CDR3 covers 16 residues. From germline, CDR1 is LGHNA and CDR2 YSLEER. CDR3 sequence reads: CASSSGVLAGTYEQYF. The CDR3 DNA reads as TGCGCCAGCAGCTCAGGGGTACTAGCGGGGACCTACGAGCAGTACTTC.

This clone was detected a few times. The chain links TRBV5-6 to TRBJ1-4, with D maybe TRBD1 (6 bases). V lost 1 base to trimming and J lost 4 bases, with 11 bases between them. Germline CDR1 and CDR2: SGHDT and YYEEEE. This CDR3 spans 15 amino acids. CDR3 DNA sequence: TGTGCCAGCAGCTTGACCGGGACAAGTAATGAAAAACTGTTTTTT. This translates into CASSLTGTSNEKLFF.

The J gene is TRBJ1-1, the V gene TRBV3-1 (or the pseudogene TRBV3-2); D possibly corresponds to TRBD1 (5 bases). Germline V CDR1 and CDR2: LGHDT, YNNKEL (reference sequence). This CDR3 is built from 13 residues. V dropped 1 base and J dropped 6 bases, with 9 bases sitting between them. The DNA of the CDR3 is TGTGCCAGCAGCCAAGTCCAGGGCGCTGAAGCTTTCTTT. It yields the protein CASSQVQGAEAFF.

The chain has TRBV7-2 and TRBJ2-5, with TRBD1 matching 8 bases. CDR1 and CDR2 (germline): SGHTA, FQGNSA. Trimming cost V 2 bases and J 1 base; bases outside gene matches: 3. This CDR3 has 15 amino acids. The CDR3 DNA is TGTGCCAGCAGCTTATTGGGACAGGTCCAAGAGACCCAGTACTTC. It encodes CASSLLGQVQETQYF.